Each of the 28 T cell receptor beta chains below was sequenced from the same sample in a study of regulatory T cells in long-lasting Graves disease. Investigators prepared the TCR beta libraries by applying iRepertoire HTBI primers and Arm-PCR of CDR3 regions. Using its own MiXCR run on the multiplex PCR reads, TCRdb lists one record per CDR3 protein. This table has about half a million distinct CDR3 sequences, about 20% appearing once. As to time point: persistent/refractory GD, antithyroid drugs over 5 years with positive TRAb. Isolated PBMC RNA provided the starting material for the TCR library. The sample was peripheral blood mononuclear cells (PBMCs), taken when the disease was refractory, from a patient treated with antithyroid drugs. The receptors originated from a female donor with Graves disease.

This clonotype has just a few counts. The chain recombines TRBV28 with TRBJ1-4; D may be TRBD1 (6 bases). Germline V lookup: CDR1 MDHEN, CDR2 SYDVKM. Trimming took 6 bases from V and 8 from J, leaving 22 bases between them. This CDR3 is built from 16 residues. The DNA of the CDR3 is TGTGCCAGCAGCACCACCTCCGGGACACTGAAAGAAAAACTGTTTTTT. This encodes CASSTTSGTLKEKLFF.

This clonotype was observed at least ten times. The gene calls are TRBV28 and TRBJ1-2; the D is unclear. CDR3 length: 12 residues. Trimming removed 6 bases at V and 4 bases at J, with 9 bases between. Germline V lookup: CDR1 MDHEN, CDR2 SYDVKM. The chain's CDR3 is CASSSGSYGYTF. Here the CDR3 DNA reads TGTGCCAGCAGCTCCGGTAGCTATGGCTACACCTTC.

Details on this clonotype: This could be a read error, since a much larger clone is one nucleotide away. J is TRBJ2-3 and V is TRBV24-1, with 11 bases matching TRBD2. This CDR3 is built from 15 residues. Germline V lookup: CDR1 KGHDR, CDR2 SFDVKD. CDR3 protein: CAASDLAGGTGTQYF. CDR3 sequence (DNA): TGTGCCGCCAGTGACCTAGCGGGGGGAACAGGTACGCAGTATTTT.

This clonotype was found a few times. CDR3 in amino acids: CASSPAGTRRYGYTF. CDR3 coding DNA: TGTGCCAGCAGTCCGGCGGGAACACGAAGATATGGCTACACCTTC. The chain employs TRBV6-2 or TRBV6-3 and TRBJ1-2; D not certain. The CDR3 totals 15 residues. Germline lookup yields CDR1 MNHEY and CDR2 SVGEGT. The V end lost 5 bases, the J end lost 5 bases, and 18 bases lay between the germline ends.

J is TRBJ1-5 and V is TRBV6-2 or TRBV6-3, with 9 bases matching TRBD1. The V gene end was trimmed by 5 bases and the J gene end by 6 bases; junction bases not matched to a gene: 5. The V gene's germline CDR1 is MNHEY and CDR2 SVGEGT. The CDR3 length is 14 residues. CDR3 coding DNA: TGTGCCAGCAGTGAAGAGACAGGGGGTCAGCCCCAGCATTTT. Translation: CASSEETGGQPQHF.

This clonotype was observed a handful of times. This CDR3 is CASSVVRGLGTEAFF. CDR3 coding DNA: TGTGCCAGCAGCGTAGTGAGGGGTTTGGGCACTGAAGCTTTCTTT. The J gene is TRBJ1-1, the V gene TRBV9; D perhaps matches TRBD1 (5 bases). The CDR3 loop spans 15 amino acids. Trimming cost V 0 bases and J 4 bases, with 13 bases left between them. Germline-derived CDR1 and CDR2 are SGDLS and YYNGEE.

This clonotype was recorded at least ten times. V gene TRBV3-1 combines with J gene TRBJ2-7; TRBD2 agrees at 8 bases. Germline V gene lookup returns CDR1 LGHDT and CDR2 YNNKEL (reference sequence). The CDR3 is 15 amino acids. Trimming cost V 1 base and J 2 bases; bases outside gene matches: 4. In DNA form, the CDR3 reads TGTGCCAGCAGCCAAGGTGGTAGCGGGACCTACGAGCAGTACTTC. Translated, it gives CASSQGGSGTYEQYF.

The chain has TRBV7-2 and TRBJ1-6, with D uncertain. Trimming left V 4 bases short and J 7 bases short, with 11 bases between. The CDR3 runs to 14 residues. The germline V gene encodes CDR1 SGHTA and CDR2 FQGNSA. In nucleotides, the CDR3 is TGTGCCAGCAGCTCATCGGGAGACAATTCACCCCTCCACTTT. This codes for CASSSSGDNSPLHF.

With respect to this clonotype: This may stem from a read error, because a much larger clone lies one nucleotide away. The V gene is TRBV7-2, the J gene TRBJ2-5; 11 bases are a match to TRBD2. This CDR3 is 16 amino acids long. CDR1 and CDR2 (germline): SGHTA, FQGNSA. CDR3 protein: CVSSRSGGGPQETQYF. DNA for the CDR3: TGTGTCAGCAGCCGTAGCGGGGGGGGCCCCCAAGAGACCCAGTACTTC. Variable domain in full (rest from reference TRBV7-2 and TRBJ2-5): GAGVSQSPSNKVTEKGKDVELRCDPISGHTALYWYRQSLGQGLEFLIYFQGNSAPDKSGLPSDRFSAERTGGSVSTLTIQRTQQEDSAVYLCVSSRSGGGPQETQYFGPGTRLLVL.

This clonotype was seen repeatedly, ten times or more. This chain links TRBV2 with TRBJ1-2; no reliable D call. Germline V gene sequence: CDR1 SNHLY, CDR2 FYNNEI. With 3 bases removed from V and 3 bases from J, the gap between germline ends came to 11 bases. CDR3 length: 14 residues. This CDR3 reads CASSEVEVYYGYTF. The CDR3 DNA follows: TGTGCCAGCAGTGAGGTGGAGGTCTACTATGGCTACACCTTC. Full variable domain (rest looked up from reference TRBV2 and TRBJ1-2): EPEVTQTPSHQVTQMGQEVILRCVPISNHLYFYWYRQILGQKVEFLVSFYNNEISEKSEIFDDQFSVERPDGSNFTLKIRSTKLEDSAMYFCASSEVEVYYGYTFGSGTRLTVV.

The chain is built from TRBV6-1 and TRBJ1-3, with D possibly matching TRBD1 (5 bases). The CDR3 is 15 residues long. The germline V gene has CDR1 MNHNS and CDR2 SASEGT. The V gene lost 6 bases and the J gene lost 2 bases, with 14 bases spanning the gap. The chain's CDR3 is CASRMSGTAGNTIYF. DNA for the CDR3: TGTGCCAGCAGGATGTCGGGGACGGCTGGAAACACCATATATTTT.

This clonotype was detected ten times or more. The V gene is TRBV7-2, the J gene TRBJ2-7; the D is unclear. Trimming left V 4 bases short and J 1 base short, with 14 bases between. Germline loops: CDR1 SGHTA, CDR2 FQGNSA. The CDR3 runs 15 residues. The CDR3, as DNA: TGTGCCAGCAGCTCACCCGGACGGAGTTCCTACGAGCAGTACTTC. Protein product: CASSSPGRSSYEQYF. The full variable domain, its missing parts supplied by reference TRBV7-2 and TRBJ2-7, is GAGVSQSPSNKVTEKGKDVELRCDPISGHTALYWYRQSLGQGLEFLIYFQGNSAPDKSGLPSDRFSAERTGGSVSTLTIQRTQQEDSAVYLCASSSPGRSSYEQYFGPGTRLTVT.

This clonotype occurred many times. CDR3 protein: CASSQATDYGYTF. The DNA of the CDR3 is TGTGCCAGCAGCCAAGCTACAGACTATGGCTACACCTTC. The chain recombines TRBV14 with TRBJ1-2; D is unresolved. The CDR3 consists of 13 residues. CDR1 SGHDN and CDR2 FVKESK come from the germline V gene. Trimming stripped 1 base from V and 3 bases from J, with 6 bases between.

With regard to this clonotype: This sequence may be a read error, since a much larger clone differs from it by one base. J is TRBJ2-7 and V is TRBV6-2 or TRBV6-3; D remains unclear. The germline gives CDR1 MNHEY, CDR2 SVGEGT. The CDR3 sequence is 14 residues long. CDR3 nucleotides: TGTGCCAGCAATTACTCGGTGGGTAGGAGCGAGCAGTACTTC. Translated: CASNYSVGRSEQYF.

This clonotype has at least ten counts. The chain couples TRBV2 to TRBJ1-5; D uncertain. The V end was cut by 0 bases, the J end by 7 bases, with 13 bases between. This CDR3 is 15 amino acids long. CDR1 and CDR2 from the germline V gene are SNHLY and FYNNEI. The CDR3 sequence: CASSEALSGQQPQHF. CDR3 DNA: TGTGCCAGCAGTGAAGCGCTTTCAGGCCAGCAGCCCCAGCATTTT.

V is TRBV2 and J is TRBJ2-7; D is perhaps TRBD2 (7 bases). In germline, CDR1 is SNHLY, CDR2 FYNNEI. With 4 bases removed from V and 4 bases from J, the gap between germline ends came to 20 bases. The CDR3 covers 16 residues. CDR3 amino acids: CASSVRGGAEGYEQYF. Written as DNA, the CDR3 is TGTGCCAGCAGTGTTCGTGGGGGGGCCGAGGGGTACGAGCAGTACTTC.

Notes on this clonotype: A clone one base away is much larger, so this may be a read error. The V call is TRBV6-1, the J call TRBJ1-1; 7 nucleotides match TRBD1. The CDR3 covers 14 residues. The germline V gene has CDR1 MNHNS and CDR2 SASEGT. The CDR3 region has the DNA TGTGCCGGCAGCGCCGGACAGGAGAACACTGAAGCTTTCTTT. Translation: CAGSAGQENTEAFF.

This rearrangement joins TRBV5-1 to TRBJ1-1; weak D call: TRBD1 (6 bases). The V and J ends lost 4 bases and 7 bases respectively, with 17 bases between them. CDR1 is SGHRS and CDR2 is YFSETQ in the germline V gene. This CDR3 region has 14 residues. The CDR3 DNA sequence: TGCGCCAGCAGCCTCCGGACAGTTGAACTTGAAGCTTTCTTT. Protein sequence: CASSLRTVELEAFF.

The V gene is TRBV6-2 or TRBV6-3, the J gene TRBJ2-2; a possible D gene is TRBD2 (6 bases). This CDR3 is 15 amino acids long. The germline V and J ends were trimmed by 5 bases and 4 bases, with 14 bases remaining between them. The V gene's germline CDR1 is MNHEY and CDR2 SVGEGT. The CDR3 sequence is CASSPRDSLTGELFF. Written as DNA, the CDR3 is TGTGCCAGCAGTCCGAGGGACTCCCTCACCGGGGAGCTGTTTTTT.

There are many counts of this clonotype. The chain carries TRBV2 and TRBJ1-1, with D possibly TRBD1 on 5 matching bases. Per the germline V gene, CDR1 is SNHLY and CDR2 is FYNNEI. V shed 9 bases and J shed 3 bases, with 20 bases lying between them. CDR3 length equals 15 residues. The CDR3 here is CASLLGSGGDTEAFF. DNA of the CDR3: TGTGCCAGTCTTCTAGGGTCTGGGGGGGACACTGAAGCTTTCTTT. The entire variable domain, with the rest obtained from reference TRBV2 and TRBJ1-1, is as follows: EPEVTQTPSHQVTQMGQEVILRCVPISNHLYFYWYRQILGQKVEFLVSFYNNEISEKSEIFDDQFSVERPDGSNFTLKIRSTKLEDSAMYFCASLLGSGGDTEAFFGQGTRLTVV.

This clonotype has only a few counts. This chain joins TRBV6-9 and TRBJ2-2; 10 bases fit TRBD1. The CDR3 is 15 amino acids. V lost 4 bases to trimming and J lost 5 bases; unmatched junction nucleotides: 4. Germline V gene data show CDR1 as MNHGY and CDR2 as SVAAGI. The DNA of the CDR3 is TGTGCCAGCAGTTCGGACAGGGGGGTAACCGGGGAGCTGTTTTTT. It translates to CASSSDRGVTGELFF.

V gene TRBV15 combines with J gene TRBJ1-1, with unresolved D. Germline values: CDR1 LNHNV, CDR2 YYDKDF (reference sequence). The CDR3 runs 12 residues. Trimming left V 5 bases short and J 5 bases short, with 9 bases between. The chain's CDR3 is CATSPLRTEAFF. The DNA for the CDR3 is TGTGCCACCAGCCCCCTAAGGACTGAAGCTTTCTTT.

This chain connects TRBV4-3 to TRBJ1-2, with TRBD1 identical over 9 bases. This CDR3 region has 14 residues. Per the germline V gene, CDR1 is LGHNA and CDR2 is YSLEER. Unmatched junction bases numbered 6, after V lost 6 bases and J lost 4 bases. CDR3 residues: CASRVDRGSYGYTF. Written as DNA, the CDR3 is TGCGCCAGCAGAGTGGACAGGGGAAGCTATGGCTACACCTTC.

Ten or more counts support this clonotype. This rearrangement joins TRBV12-5 to TRBJ1-2; D unclear. The V end lost 0 bases, the J end lost 6 bases, and 8 bases lay between the germline ends. The CDR3 length is 13 residues. Germline-derived CDR1 and CDR2 are LGHNT and FRNRAP. This CDR3 reads CASGLVTQNGYTF. The CDR3 DNA follows: TGTGCTAGTGGTTTGGTAACCCAAAATGGCTACACCTTC.

In its sample, this clonotype was seen a few times. The V call is TRBV20-1, the J call TRBJ2-5; tentatively, D is TRBD2 (6 bases). CDR3 length equals 14 residues. Germline values: CDR1 DFQATT, CDR2 SNEGSKA (reference sequence). With 5 bases removed from V and 5 bases from J, the gap between germline ends came to 18 bases. The CDR3 nucleotides are TGCAGTGCTCACGACCCTGGGGCGGGGGAGACCCAGTACTTC. Its protein product is CSAHDPGAGETQYF.

This clonotype was detected many times. V gene TRBV28 combines with J gene TRBJ1-3; 8 bases align to TRBD1. The CDR3 is 17 residues long. Trimming removed 6 bases from V and 0 bases from J; junction bases left unmatched: 10. In germline, CDR1 is MDHEN, CDR2 SYDVKM. CDR3 in DNA: TGTGCCAGCAGGGGTGACAACAGGGGGTTCTCTGGAAACACCATATATTTT. Amino acids: CASRGDNRGFSGNTIYF.

In this sample, this clonotype turned up a few times. The V call is TRBV30, the J call TRBJ1-2; the D is unclear. V dropped 4 bases and J dropped 2 bases, with 11 bases sitting between them. Germline CDR1 reads GTSNPN; CDR2 reads SVGIG (reference sequence). This CDR3 contains 13 residues. The chain's CDR3 is CAWTPRGNYGYTF. In nucleotides, the CDR3 is TGTGCCTGGACGCCTCGAGGGAACTATGGCTACACCTTC. The full variable domain, with the rest looked up from reference TRBV30 and TRBJ1-2, is SQTIHQWPATLVQPVGSPLSLECTVEGTSNPNLYWYRQAAGRGLQLLFYSVGIGQISSEVPQNLSASRPQDRQFILSSKKLLLSDSGFYLCAWTPRGNYGYTFGSGTRLTVV.

This clonotype has a handful of counts. The genes are TRBV5-1 and TRBJ1-5; D is unclear. CDR3 length: 13 amino acids. Germline V gives CDR1 SGHRS, CDR2 YFSETQ. Deletions cut 0 bases from V and 7 bases from J, with 8 bases between. The CDR3 nucleotides read TGCGCCAGCAGCTTGGACGGAGAACAGCCCCAGCATTTT. This encodes CASSLDGEQPQHF. Drawing the rest from reference TRBV5-1 and TRBJ1-5, the complete variable domain is KAGVTQTPRYLIKTRGQQVTLSCSPISGHRSVSWYQQTPGQGLQFLFEYFSETQRNKGNFPGRFSGRQFSNSRSEMNVSTLELGDSALYLCASSLDGEQPQHFGDGTRLSIL.